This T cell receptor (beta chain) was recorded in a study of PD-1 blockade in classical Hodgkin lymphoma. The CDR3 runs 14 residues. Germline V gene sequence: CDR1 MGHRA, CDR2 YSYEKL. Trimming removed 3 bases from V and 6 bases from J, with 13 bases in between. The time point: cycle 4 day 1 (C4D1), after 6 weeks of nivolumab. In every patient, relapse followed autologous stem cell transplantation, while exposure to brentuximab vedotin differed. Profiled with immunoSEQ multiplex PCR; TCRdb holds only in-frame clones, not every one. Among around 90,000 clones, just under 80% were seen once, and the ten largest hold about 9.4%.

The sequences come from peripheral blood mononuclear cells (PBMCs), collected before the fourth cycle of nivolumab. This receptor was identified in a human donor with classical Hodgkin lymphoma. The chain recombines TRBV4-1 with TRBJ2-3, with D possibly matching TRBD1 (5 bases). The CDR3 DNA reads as TGCGCCAGCAGCCAGGGTCAGGGTTGGGATACGCAGTATTTT. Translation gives CASSQGQGWDTQYF.